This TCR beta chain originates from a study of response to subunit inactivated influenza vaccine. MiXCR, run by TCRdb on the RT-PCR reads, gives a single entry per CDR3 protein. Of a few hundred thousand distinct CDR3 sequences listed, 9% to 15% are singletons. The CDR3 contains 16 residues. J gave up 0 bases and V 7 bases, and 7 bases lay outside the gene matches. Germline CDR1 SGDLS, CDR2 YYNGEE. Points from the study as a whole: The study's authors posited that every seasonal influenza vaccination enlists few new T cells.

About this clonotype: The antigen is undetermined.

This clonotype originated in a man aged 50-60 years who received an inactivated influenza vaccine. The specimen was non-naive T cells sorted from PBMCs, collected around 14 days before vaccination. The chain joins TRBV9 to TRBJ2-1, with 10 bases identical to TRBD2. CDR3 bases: TGTGCCAGCGCGGAGGCTAGCGGGAGCTCCTACAATGAGCAGTTCTTC. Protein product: CASAEASGSSYNEQFF.